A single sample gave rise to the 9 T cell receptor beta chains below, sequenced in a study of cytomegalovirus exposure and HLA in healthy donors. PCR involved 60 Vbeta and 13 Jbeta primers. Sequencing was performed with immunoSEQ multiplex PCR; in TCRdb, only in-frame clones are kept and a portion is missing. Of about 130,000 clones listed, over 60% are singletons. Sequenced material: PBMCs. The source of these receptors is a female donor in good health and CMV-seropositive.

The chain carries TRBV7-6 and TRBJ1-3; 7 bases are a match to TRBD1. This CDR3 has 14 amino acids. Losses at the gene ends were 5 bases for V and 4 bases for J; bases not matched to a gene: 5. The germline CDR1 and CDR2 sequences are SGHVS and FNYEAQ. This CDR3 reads CASSPPGQGNTIYF. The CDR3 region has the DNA TGTGCCAGCAGCCCACCGGGACAGGGAAACACCATATATTTT. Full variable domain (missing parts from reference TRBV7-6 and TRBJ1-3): GAGVSQSPRYKVTKRGQDVALRCDPISGHVSLYWYRQALGQGPEFLTYFNYEAQQDKSGLPNDRFSAERPEGSISTLTIQRTEQRDSAMYRCASSPPGQGNTIYFGEGSWLTVV.

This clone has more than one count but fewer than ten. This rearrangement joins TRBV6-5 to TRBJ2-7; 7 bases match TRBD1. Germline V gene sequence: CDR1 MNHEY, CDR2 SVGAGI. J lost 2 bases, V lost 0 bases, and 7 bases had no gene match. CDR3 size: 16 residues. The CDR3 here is CASSYSGAGGTYEQYF. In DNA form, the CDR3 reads TGTGCCAGCAGTTACTCGGGGGCAGGGGGAACCTACGAGCAGTACTTC.

CDR3 sequence (DNA): TGTGCCAGCAGACCGGGACAGGGGAGGAACTATGGCTACACCTTC. The encoded protein is CASRPGQGRNYGYTF. The V and J genes are TRBV6-4 and TRBJ1-2; TRBD1 matches 10 bases. V dropped 6 bases and J dropped 2; count of bases not matched to a gene: 6. Germline loops: CDR1 MRHNA, CDR2 SNTAGT. The CDR3 is 15 residues long.

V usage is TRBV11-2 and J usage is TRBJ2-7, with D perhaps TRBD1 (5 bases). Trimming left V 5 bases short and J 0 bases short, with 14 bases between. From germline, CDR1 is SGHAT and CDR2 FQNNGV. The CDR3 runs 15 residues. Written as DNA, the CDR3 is TGTGCCAGCAGCGCAGTAAGCCAGGGCTCCTACGAGCAGTACTTC. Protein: CASSAVSQGSYEQYF.

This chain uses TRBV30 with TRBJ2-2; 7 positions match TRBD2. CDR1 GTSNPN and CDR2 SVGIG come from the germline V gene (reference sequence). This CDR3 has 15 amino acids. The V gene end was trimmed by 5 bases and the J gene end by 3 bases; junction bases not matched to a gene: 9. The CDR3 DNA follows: TGTGCCTGGGGGATCTCGGGGGGTTACACCGGGGAGCTGTTTTTT. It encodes CAWGISGGYTGELFF.

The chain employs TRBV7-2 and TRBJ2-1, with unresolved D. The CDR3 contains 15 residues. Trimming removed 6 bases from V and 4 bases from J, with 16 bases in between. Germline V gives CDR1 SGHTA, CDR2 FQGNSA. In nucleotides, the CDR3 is TGTGCCAGCAGTATCCCTAGACTTACATACAATGAGCAGTTCTTC. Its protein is CASSIPRLTYNEQFF. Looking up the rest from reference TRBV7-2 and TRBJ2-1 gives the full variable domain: GAGVSQSPSNKVTEKGKDVELRCDPISGHTALYWYRQSLGQGLEFLIYFQGNSAPDKSGLPSDRFSAERTGGSVSTLTIQRTQQEDSAVYLCASSIPRLTYNEQFFGPGTRLTVL.

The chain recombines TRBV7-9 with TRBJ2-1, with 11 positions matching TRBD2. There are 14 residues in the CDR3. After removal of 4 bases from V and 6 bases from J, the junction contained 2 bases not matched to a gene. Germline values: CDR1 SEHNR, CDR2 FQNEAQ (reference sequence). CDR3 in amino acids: CASSWLAGGNEQFF. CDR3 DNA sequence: TGTGCCAGCAGCTGGCTAGCGGGGGGCAATGAGCAGTTCTTC.

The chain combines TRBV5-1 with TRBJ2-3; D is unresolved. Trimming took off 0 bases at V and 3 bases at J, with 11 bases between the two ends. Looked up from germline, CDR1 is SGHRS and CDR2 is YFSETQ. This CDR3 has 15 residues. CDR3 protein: CASSLGDTRTDTQYF. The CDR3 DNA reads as TGCGCCAGCAGCTTGGGTGACACGCGTACAGATACGCAGTATTTT.

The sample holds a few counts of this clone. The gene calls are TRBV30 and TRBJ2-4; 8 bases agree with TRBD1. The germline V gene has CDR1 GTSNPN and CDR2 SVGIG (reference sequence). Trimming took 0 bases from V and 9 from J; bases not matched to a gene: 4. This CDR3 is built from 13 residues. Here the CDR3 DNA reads TGTGCCTGGAGTGTAGACAGGGGAGGCATTCAGTACTTC. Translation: CAWSVDRGGIQYF.